This T cell receptor beta chain was documented in a study of brain T cells in children with intractable seizures. The time point here: blood from clinic visit 5 months post-surgery; TSC patient then seizure free. Germline CDR1 and CDR2: MNHEY and SMNVEV (reference sequence). The CDR3 is 12 residues long. Trimming shortened V by 6 bases and J by 6 bases, and 11 bases separated the two germline ends. Generated by immunoSEQ multiplex PCR, the TCRdb table keeps only in-frame clones and is missing some. The sample has 340,000 or so clones; 93% are singletons. The sequence was collected from a boy under two years old with tuberous sclerosis and intractable seizures. The chain is built from TRBV27 and TRBJ1-1; possible D gene TRBD1, 6 bases. The input for sequencing was peripheral blood, taken more than 4 months after surgery. The chain's CDR3 is CASRSTGPEAFF. The CDR3 nucleotides are TGTGCCAGCAGGTCGACAGGCCCTGAAGCTTTCTTT.